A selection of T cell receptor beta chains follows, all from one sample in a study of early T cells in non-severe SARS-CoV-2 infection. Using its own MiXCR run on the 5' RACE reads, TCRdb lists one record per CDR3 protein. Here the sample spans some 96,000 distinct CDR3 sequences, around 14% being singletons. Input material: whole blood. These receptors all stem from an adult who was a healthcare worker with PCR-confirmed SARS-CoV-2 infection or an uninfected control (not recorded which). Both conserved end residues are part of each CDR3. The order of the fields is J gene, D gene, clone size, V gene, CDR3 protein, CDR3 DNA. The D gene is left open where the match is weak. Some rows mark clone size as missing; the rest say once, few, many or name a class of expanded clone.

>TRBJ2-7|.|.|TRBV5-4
CASSSLPGQDTSYEQYF
TGTGCCAGCAGCTCGCTACCGGGACAAGATACCTCCTACGAGCAGTACTTC
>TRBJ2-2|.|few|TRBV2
CASSKTSTMPGELFF
TGTGCCAGCTCGAAGACTAGTACTATGCCCGGGGAGCTGTTTTTT
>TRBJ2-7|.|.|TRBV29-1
CSTRDSFYEQYF
TGCAGCACCCGGGACTCATTCTACGAGCAGTACTTC
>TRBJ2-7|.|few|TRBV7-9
CASSLSQGGHEQYF
TGTGCCAGCAGCTTAAGCCAGGGCGGGCACGAGCAGTACTTC
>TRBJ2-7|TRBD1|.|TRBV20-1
CSAPRDRGRGEQYF
TGCAGTGCGCCCCGCGACAGGGGGCGAGGCGAGCAGTACTTC
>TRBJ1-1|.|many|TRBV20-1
CSARDIRGHTEAFF
TGCAGTGCTAGAGATATCCGGGGGCACACTGAAGCTTTCTTT
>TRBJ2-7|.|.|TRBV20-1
CSARDNSYEQYF
TGCAGTGCTAGGGACAACTCCTACGAGCAGTACTTC
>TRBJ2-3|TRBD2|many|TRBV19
CASSTLLAGGGYTDTQYF
TGTGCCAGTAGTACACTACTAGCGGGAGGGGGCTACACAGATACGCAGTATTTT
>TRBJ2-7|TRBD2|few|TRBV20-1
CSAPRVERERHEQYF
TGCAGTGCCCCTAGGGTGGAGCGGGAGCGCCACGAGCAGTACTTC
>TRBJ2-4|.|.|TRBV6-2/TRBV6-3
CASRSPVRGGFDLAKNIQYF
TGTGCCAGCAGAAGCCCAGTGAGGGGGGGTTTTGATCTAGCCAAAAACATTCAGTACTTC
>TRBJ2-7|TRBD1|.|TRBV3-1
CASSQVDGTGLLYF
TGTGCCAGCAGCCAAGTGGATGGGACAGGGCTTCTGTACTTC
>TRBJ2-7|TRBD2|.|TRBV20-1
CSAEPSGSSYEQYF
TGCAGTGCTGAACCGAGCGGGAGTTCCTACGAGCAGTACTTC
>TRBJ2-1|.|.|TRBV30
CAWSGSLGQFF
TGTGCCTGGAGTGGATCCCTCGGGCAGTTCTTC
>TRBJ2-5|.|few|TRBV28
CASSLSEETQYF
TGTGCCAGCAGTTTATCTGAAGAGACCCAGTACTTC
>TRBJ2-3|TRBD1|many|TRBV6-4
CASSDGTGGPDTQYF
TGTGCCAGCAGTGACGGGACAGGGGGCCCAGATACGCAGTATTTT
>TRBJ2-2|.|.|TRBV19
CASSISANTGELFF
TGTGCCAGTAGTATAAGCGCGAACACCGGGGAGCTGTTTTTT
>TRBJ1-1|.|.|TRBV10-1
CASSETRGGEAFF
TGCGCCAGCAGTGAGACGAGAGGGGGTGAAGCTTTCTTT
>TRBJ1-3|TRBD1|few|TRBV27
CASTFRDRWLGNTIYF
TGTGCCAGCACTTTCCGGGACAGGTGGTTGGGAAACACCATATATTTT
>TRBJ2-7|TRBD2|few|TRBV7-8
CASSLGTSGRDYRYF
TGTGCCAGCAGCTTAGGGACTAGCGGGAGGGATTATCGGTACTTC
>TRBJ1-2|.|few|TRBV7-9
CASSPRGRMTNYGYTF
TGTGCCAGCAGCCCCCGCGGGAGGATGACTAACTATGGCTACACCTTC
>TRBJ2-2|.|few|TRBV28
CASRGLAEDTGELFF
TGTGCCAGCAGGGGCTTAGCGGAAGACACCGGGGAGCTGTTTTTT
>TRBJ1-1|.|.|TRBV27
CASRTEFTEAFF
TGTGCCAGCCGTACGGAGTTTACCGAAGCTTTCTTT
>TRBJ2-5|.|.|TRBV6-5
CASSYSSGGGRETQYF
TGTGCCAGCAGTTACTCGTCAGGGGGTGGGAGGGAGACCCAGTACTTC
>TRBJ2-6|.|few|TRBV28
CASRDPGANVLTF
TGTGCCAGCAGGGACCCTGGGGCCAACGTCCTGACTTTC